This T cell receptor beta chain was obtained from a study of OX40 agonist ivuxolimab in advanced cancers. Germline assignment: CDR1 ENHRY and CDR2 SYGVKD. The CDR3 is 15 residues long. The junction had 5 bases not matched to a gene; V was cut back by 4 bases and J by 1 base. Assay used: immunoSEQ multiplex PCR; TCRdb lists only in-frame clones, some missing. The table records around 31,000 clones, 75% to 90% of them present only once. Patients with autoimmune history or systemic immunosuppression were excluded. For this clone: Its antigen is unknown.

Study findings and constraints: Antigen specificity remained undetermined for the expanded peripheral T cells.

The chain combines TRBV10-3 with TRBJ2-3; 7 bases map to TRBD2. The receptor comes from an adult with an advanced solid tumor such as melanoma, head and neck, liver or kidney cancer. The sample in question was CD4+ or CD8+ T cells sorted from blood, obtained in a trial of the OX40 agonist ivuxolimab. In DNA form, the CDR3 reads TGTGCCATCAGTGGGGGGGGAGCTGGCACAGATACGCAGTATTTT. Translation: CAISGGGAGTDTQYF.